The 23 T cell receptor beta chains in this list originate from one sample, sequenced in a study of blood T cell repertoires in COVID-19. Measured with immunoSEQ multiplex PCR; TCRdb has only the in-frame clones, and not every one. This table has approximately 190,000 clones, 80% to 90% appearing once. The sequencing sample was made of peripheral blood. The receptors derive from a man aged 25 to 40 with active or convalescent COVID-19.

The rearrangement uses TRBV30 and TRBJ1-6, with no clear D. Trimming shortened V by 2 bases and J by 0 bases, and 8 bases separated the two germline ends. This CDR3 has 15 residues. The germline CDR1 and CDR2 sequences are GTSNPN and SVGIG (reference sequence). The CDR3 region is CAWSLWSSYNSPLHF. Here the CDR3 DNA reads TGTGCCTGGAGTTTATGGAGCTCCTATAATTCACCCCTCCACTTT.

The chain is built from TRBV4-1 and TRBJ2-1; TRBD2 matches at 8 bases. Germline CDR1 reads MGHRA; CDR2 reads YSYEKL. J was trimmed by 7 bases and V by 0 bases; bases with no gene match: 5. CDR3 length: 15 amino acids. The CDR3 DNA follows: TGCGCCAGCAGCCAAGATTGGGGGACTAGGAATGAGCAGTTCTTC. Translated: CASSQDWGTRNEQFF.

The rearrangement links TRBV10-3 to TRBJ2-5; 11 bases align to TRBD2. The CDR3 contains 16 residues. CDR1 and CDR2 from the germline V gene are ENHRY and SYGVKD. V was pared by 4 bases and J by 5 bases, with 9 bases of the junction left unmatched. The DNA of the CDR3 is TGTGCCATCAGTGGGACTAGCGGGCGAACCGGGGAGACCCAGTACTTC. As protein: CAISGTSGRTGETQYF.

CDR3 loop: CASSLGQGGTGELFF. In DNA form, the CDR3 reads TGTGCCAGTAGTCTCGGACAGGGTGGGACCGGGGAGCTGTTTTTT. V gene TRBV19 combines with J gene TRBJ2-2, with 8 positions matching TRBD1. The CDR3 extends over 15 amino acids. J gave up 5 bases and V 5 bases, and 7 bases lay outside the gene matches. The germline V gene encodes CDR1 LNHDA and CDR2 SQIVND (reference sequence).

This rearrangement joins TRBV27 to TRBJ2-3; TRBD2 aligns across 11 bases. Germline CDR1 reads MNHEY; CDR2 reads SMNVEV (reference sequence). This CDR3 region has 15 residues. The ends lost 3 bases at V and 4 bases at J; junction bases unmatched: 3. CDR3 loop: CASSFSGGAPDTQYF. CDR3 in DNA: TGTGCCAGCAGTTTTAGCGGGGGGGCCCCAGATACGCAGTATTTT.

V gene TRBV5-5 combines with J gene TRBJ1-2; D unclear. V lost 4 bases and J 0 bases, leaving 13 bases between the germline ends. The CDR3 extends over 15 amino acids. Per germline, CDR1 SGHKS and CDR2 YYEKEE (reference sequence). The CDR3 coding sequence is TGTGCCAGCAGCGCGGCTTTTTCGGCTAACTATGGCTACACCTTC. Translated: CASSAAFSANYGYTF.

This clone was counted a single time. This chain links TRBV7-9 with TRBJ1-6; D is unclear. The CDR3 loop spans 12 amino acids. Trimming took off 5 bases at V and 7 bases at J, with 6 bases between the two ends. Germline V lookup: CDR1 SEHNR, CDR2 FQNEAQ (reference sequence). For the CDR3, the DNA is TGTGCCAGCAGCGAGCCGAATTCACCCCTCCACTTT. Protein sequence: CASSEPNSPLHF. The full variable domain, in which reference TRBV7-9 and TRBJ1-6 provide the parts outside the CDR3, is DTGVSQNPRHKITKRGQNVTFRCDPISEHNRLYWYRQTLGQGPEFLTYFQNEAQLEKSRLLSDRFSAERPKGSFSTLEIQRTEQGDSAMYLCASSEPNSPLHFGNGTRLTVT.

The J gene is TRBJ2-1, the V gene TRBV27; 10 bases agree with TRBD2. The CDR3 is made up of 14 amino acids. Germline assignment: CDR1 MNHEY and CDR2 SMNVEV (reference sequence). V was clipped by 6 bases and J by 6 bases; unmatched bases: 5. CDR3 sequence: CASSISGGANEQFF. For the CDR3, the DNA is TGTGCCAGCAGCATAAGCGGGGGGGCCAATGAGCAGTTCTTC.

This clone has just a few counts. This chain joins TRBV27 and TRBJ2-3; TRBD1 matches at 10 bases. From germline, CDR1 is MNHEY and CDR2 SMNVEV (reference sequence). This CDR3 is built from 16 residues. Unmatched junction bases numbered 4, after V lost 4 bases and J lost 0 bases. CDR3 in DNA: TGTGCCAGCAGTTCGGACAGGGGGTTAAGCACAGATACGCAGTATTTT. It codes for CASSSDRGLSTDTQYF.

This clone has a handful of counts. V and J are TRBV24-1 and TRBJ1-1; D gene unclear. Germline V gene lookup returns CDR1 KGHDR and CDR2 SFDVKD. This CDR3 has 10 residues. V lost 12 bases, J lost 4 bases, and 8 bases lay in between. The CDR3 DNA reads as TGTGCCCAGGTCGGCACTGAAGCTTTCTTT. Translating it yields CAQVGTEAFF.

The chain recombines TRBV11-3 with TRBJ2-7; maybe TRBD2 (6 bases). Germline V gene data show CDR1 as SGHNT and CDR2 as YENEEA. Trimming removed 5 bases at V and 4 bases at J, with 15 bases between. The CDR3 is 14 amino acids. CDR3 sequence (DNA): TGTGCCAGCAGCGGCCGGGACTCCCCTTACGAGCAGTACTTC. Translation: CASSGRDSPYEQYF.

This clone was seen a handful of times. The CDR3 DNA reads TGTGCCAGCAGTTTTCGGGCCTACGAGCAGTACGTC. Its protein is CASSFRAYEQYV. The chain recombines TRBV28 with TRBJ2-7; unclear D gene. The CDR3 runs 12 residues. Trimming removed 3 bases from V and 2 bases from J, with 5 bases in between. Germline V gene data show CDR1 as MDHEN and CDR2 as SYDVKM.

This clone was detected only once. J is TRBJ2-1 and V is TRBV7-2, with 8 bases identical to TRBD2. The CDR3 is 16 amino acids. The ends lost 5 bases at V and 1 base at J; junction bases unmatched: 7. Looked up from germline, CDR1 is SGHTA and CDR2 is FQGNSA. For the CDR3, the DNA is TGTGCCAGCAGCCCTGGACTAGCTAGATCCTACAATGAGCAGTTCTTC. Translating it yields CASSPGLARSYNEQFF.

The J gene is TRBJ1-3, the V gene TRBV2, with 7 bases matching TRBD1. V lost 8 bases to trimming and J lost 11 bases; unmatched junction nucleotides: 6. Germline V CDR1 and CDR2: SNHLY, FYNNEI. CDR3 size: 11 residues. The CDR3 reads CASVYGTAIYF. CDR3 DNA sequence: TGTGCCAGCGTTTACGGGACAGCCATATATTTT. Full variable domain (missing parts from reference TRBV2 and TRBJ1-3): EPEVTQTPSHQVTQMGQEVILRCVPISNHLYFYWYRQILGQKVEFLVSFYNNEISEKSEIFDDQFSVERPDGSNFTLKIRSTKLEDSAMYFCASVYGTAIYFGEGSWLTVV.

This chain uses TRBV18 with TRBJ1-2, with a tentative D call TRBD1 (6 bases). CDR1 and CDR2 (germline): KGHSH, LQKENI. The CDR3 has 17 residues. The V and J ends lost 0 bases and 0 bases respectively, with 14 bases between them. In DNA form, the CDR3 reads TGTGCCAGCTCACCACCGGGAGGGGGTATTGCTAACTATGGCTACACCTTC. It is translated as CASSPPGGGIANYGYTF.

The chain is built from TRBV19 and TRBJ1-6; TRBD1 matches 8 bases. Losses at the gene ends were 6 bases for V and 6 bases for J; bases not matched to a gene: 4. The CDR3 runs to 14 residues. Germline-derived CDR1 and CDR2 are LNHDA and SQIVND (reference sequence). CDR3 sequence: CASSATGGNSPLHF. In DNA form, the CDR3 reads TGTGCCAGTAGCGCTACAGGGGGTAATTCACCCCTCCACTTT. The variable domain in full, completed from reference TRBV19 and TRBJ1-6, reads DGGITQSPKYLFRKEGQNVTLSCEQNLNHDAMYWYRQDPGQGLRLIYYSQIVNDFQKGDIAEGYSVSREKKESFPLTVTSAQKNPTAFYLCASSATGGNSPLHFGNGTRLTVT.

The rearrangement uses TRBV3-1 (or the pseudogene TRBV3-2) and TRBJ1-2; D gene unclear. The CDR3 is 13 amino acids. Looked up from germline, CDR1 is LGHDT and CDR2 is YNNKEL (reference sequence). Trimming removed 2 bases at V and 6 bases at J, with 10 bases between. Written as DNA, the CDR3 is TGTGCCAGCAGCCAACTTTCTACAGATGGCTACACCTTC. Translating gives CASSQLSTDGYTF.

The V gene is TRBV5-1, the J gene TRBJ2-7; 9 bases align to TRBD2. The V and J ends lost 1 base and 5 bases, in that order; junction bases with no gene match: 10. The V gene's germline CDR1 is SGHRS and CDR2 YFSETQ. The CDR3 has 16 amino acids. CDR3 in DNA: TGCGCCAGCAGCTTGCACATAGCGGGAGCACGGAACGAGCAGTACTTC. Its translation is CASSLHIAGARNEQYF.

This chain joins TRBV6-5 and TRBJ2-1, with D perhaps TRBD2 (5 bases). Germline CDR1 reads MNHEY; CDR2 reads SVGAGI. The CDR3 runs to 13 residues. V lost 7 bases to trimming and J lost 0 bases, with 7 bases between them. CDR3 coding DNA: TGTGCCAGCACTCGGGACTCCTACAATGAGCAGTTCTTC. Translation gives CASTRDSYNEQFF.

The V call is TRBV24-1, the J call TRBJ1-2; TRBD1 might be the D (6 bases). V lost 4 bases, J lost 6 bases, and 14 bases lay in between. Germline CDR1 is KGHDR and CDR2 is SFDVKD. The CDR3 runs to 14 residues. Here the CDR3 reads CATSDGTLRHGYTF. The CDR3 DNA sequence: TGTGCCACCAGTGACGGGACATTACGTCATGGCTACACCTTC.

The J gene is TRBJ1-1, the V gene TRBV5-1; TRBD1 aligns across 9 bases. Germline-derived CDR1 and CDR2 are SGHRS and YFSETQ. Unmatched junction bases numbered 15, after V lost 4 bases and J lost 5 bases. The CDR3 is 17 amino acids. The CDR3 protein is CASSPSGTGPEGTEAFF. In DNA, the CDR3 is TGCGCCAGCAGCCCGTCCGGGACAGGGCCCGAGGGGACTGAAGCTTTCTTT.

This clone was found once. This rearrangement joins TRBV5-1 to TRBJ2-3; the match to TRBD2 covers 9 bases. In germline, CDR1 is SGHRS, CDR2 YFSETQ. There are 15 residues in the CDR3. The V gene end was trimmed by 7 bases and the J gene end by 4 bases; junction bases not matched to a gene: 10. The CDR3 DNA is TGCGCCAGCTGTCTTGGGGCGGGGGGGCCAGATACGCAGTATTTT. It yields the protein CASCLGAGGPDTQYF.

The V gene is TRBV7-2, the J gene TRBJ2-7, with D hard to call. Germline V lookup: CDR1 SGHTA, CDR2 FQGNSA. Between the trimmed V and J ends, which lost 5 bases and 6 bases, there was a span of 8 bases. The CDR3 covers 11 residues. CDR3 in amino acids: CASSAYGEQYV. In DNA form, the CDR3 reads TGTGCCAGCAGCGCGTACGGCGAGCAGTACGTC.